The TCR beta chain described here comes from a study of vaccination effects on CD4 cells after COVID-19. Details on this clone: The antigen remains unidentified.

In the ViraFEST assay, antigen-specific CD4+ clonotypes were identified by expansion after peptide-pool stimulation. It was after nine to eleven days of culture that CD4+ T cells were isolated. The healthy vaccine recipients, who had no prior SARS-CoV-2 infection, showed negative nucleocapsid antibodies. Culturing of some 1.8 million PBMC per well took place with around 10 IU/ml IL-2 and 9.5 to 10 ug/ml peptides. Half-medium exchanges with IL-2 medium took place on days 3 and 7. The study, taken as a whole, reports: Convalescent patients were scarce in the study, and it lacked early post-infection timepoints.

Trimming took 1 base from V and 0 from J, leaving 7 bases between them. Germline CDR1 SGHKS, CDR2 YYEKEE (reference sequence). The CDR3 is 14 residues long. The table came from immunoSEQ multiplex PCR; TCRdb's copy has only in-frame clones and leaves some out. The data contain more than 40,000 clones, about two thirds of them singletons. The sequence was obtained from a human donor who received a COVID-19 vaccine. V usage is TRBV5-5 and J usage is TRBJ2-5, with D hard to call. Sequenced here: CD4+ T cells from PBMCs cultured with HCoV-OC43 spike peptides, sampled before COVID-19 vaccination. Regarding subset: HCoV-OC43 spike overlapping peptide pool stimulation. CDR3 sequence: CASSLKGNQETQYF. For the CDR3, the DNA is TGTGCCAGCAGCTTGAAGGGAAACCAAGAGACCCAGTACTTC.